This section outlines one T cell receptor (beta chain) sequence together with its context. The data were obtained in a study of blood T cell repertoires in COVID-19. Overall study context: Some COVID-19 samples were acute and others convalescent; all came from the United States, Italy and Spain. PBMCs, B-cell-depleted T cells, or T cells were the source of the cDNA or gDNA that made up the material.

In the original workflow: Cell counts per sample came from amplifying reference gene primers. The method was immunoSEQ multiplex PCR; TCRdb's version includes in-frame clones alone and lacks a portion of them. The V and J calls and the clone size are those of that table, but D and trimming were determined from the DNA. The profile shows approximately 90,000 clones, around 88% of them singletons. CDR3 length equals 17 residues. V was trimmed by 4 bases and J by 5 bases, leaving 23 bases between them. The V gene's germline CDR1 is SGHDN and CDR2 FVKESK. The rearrangement joins TRBV14 to TRBJ1-2, with a weak D call TRBD1 (5 bases). The clonotype was recovered from an elderly man with active or convalescent COVID-19. Sample: peripheral blood. The CDR3 nucleotides are TGTGCCAGCAGCCTCCGAAGGGTTGGCGGGGGAGAGTATGGCTACACCTTC. Its protein product is CASSLRRVGGGEYGYTF.